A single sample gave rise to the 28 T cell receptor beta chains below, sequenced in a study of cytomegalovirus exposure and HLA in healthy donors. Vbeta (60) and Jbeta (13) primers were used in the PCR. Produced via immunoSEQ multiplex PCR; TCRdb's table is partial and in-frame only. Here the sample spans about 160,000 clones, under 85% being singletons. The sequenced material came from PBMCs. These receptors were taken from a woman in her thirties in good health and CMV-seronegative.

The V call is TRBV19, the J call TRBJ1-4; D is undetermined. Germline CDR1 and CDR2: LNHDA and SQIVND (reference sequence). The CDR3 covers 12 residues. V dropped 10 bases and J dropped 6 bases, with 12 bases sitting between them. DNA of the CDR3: TGTGCCACCGGTAAACCCTATGAAAAACTGTTTTTT. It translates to CATGKPYEKLFF.

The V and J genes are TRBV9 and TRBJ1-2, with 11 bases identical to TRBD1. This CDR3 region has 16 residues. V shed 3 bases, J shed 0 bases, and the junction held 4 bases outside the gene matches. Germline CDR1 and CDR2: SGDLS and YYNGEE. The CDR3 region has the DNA TGTGCCAGCAGCGAGGGACAGGGGGTGACTAACTATGGCTACACCTTC. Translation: CASSEGQGVTNYGYTF.

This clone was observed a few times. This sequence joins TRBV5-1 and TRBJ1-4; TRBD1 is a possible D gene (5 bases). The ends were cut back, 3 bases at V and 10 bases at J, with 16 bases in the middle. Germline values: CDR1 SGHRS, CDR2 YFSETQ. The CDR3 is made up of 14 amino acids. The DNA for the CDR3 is TGCGCCAGCAGCTCTCAGGGTGGGGAATCAAAACTGTTTTTT. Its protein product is CASSSQGGESKLFF.

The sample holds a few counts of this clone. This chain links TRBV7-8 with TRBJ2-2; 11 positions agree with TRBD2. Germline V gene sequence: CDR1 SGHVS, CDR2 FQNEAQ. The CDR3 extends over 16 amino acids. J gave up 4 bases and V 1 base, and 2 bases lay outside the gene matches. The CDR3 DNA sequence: TGTGCCAGCAGCTTAGTAGGGACTAGCGGCACCGGGGAGCTGTTTTTT. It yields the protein CASSLVGTSGTGELFF.

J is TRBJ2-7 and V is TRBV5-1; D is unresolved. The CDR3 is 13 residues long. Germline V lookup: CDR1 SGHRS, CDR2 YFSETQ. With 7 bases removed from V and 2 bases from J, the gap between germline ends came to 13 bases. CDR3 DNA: TGCGCCAGCCAAATCGACATAACCTACGAGCAGTACTTC. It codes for CASQIDITYEQYF.

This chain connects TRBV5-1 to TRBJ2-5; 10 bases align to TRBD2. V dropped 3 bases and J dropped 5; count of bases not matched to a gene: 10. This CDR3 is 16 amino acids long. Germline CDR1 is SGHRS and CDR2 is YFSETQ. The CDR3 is CASSSAGTSAWETQYF. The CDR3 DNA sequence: TGCGCCAGCAGCTCAGCCGGGACTAGCGCGTGGGAGACCCAGTACTTC.

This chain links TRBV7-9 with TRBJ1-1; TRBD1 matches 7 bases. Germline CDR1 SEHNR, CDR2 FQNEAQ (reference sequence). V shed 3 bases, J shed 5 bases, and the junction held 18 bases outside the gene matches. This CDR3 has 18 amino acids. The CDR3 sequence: CASSFIPRNRGSGTEAFF. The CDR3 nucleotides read TGTGCCAGCAGCTTTATCCCCAGAAACAGGGGTAGTGGTACTGAAGCTTTCTTT. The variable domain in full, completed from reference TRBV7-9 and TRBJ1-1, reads DTGVSQNPRHKITKRGQNVTFRCDPISEHNRLYWYRQTLGQGPEFLTYFQNEAQLEKSRLLSDRFSAERPKGSFSTLEIQRTEQGDSAMYLCASSFIPRNRGSGTEAFFGQGTRLTVV.

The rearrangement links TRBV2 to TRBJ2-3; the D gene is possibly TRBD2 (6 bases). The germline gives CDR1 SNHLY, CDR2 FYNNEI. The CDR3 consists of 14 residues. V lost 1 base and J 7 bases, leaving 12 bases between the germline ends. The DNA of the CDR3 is TGTGCCAGCAGTGAAGGGGACTCCCCAAATACGCAGTATTTT. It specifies CASSEGDSPNTQYF.

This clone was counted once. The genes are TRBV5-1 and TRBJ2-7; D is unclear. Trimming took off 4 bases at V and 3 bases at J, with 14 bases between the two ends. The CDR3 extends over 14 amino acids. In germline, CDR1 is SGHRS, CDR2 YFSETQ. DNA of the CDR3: TGCGCCAGCAGCGAGGCAGCCAAGAGCTACGAGCAGTACTTC. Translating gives CASSEAAKSYEQYF.

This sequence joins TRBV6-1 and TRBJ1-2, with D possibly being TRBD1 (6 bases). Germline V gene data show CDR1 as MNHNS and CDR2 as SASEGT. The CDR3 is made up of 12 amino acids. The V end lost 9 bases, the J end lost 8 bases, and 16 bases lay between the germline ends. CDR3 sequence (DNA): TGTGCCAGAGGACAGCGAGAGGGGGGCTACACCTTC. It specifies CARGQREGGYTF.

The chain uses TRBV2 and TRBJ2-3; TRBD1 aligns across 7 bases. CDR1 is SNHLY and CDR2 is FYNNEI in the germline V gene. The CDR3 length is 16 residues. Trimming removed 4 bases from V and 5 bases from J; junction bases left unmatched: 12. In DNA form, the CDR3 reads TGTGCCAGCAGTGGGCCCGACAGGGTCGGTAAAGATACGCAGTATTTT. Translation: CASSGPDRVGKDTQYF.

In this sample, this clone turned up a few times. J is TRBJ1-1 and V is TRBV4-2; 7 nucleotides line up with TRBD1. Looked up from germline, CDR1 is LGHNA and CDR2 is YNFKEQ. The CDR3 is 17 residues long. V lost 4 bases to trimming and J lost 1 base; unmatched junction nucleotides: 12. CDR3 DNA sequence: TGTGCCAGCAGCCCAAACCCGCAGGGACAGCCGAACACTGAAGCTTTCTTT. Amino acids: CASSPNPQGQPNTEAFF.

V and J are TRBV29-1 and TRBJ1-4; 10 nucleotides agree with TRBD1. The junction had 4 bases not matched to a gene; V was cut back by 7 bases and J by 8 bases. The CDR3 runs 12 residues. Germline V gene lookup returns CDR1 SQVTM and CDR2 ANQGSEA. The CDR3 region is CSGRTGGEKLFF. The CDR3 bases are TGCAGCGGGCGGACAGGGGGGGAAAAACTGTTTTTT.

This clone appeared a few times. The chain's CDR3 is CASSYSQNTEAFF. In DNA form, the CDR3 reads TGTGCCAGCAGTTACTCACAGAACACTGAAGCTTTCTTT. V gene TRBV6-5 combines with J gene TRBJ1-1; D ambiguous. Trimming pared 0 bases from V and 1 base from J, leaving 3 bases between. Per germline, CDR1 MNHEY and CDR2 SVGAGI. This CDR3 spans 13 amino acids.

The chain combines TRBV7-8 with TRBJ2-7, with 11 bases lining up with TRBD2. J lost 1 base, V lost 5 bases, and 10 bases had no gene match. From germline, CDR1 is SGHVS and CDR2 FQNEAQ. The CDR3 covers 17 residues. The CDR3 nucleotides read TGTGCCAGCAGCCCCCGGGGCGGGACTAGCGGTTCCTACGAGCAGTACTTC. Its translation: CASSPRGGTSGSYEQYF.

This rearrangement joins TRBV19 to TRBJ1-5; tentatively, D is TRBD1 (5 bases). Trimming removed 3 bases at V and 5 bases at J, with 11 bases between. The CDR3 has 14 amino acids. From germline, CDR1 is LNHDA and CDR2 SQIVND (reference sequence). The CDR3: CASSIPSGYQPQHF. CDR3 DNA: TGTGCCAGTAGTATCCCGTCAGGGTATCAGCCCCAGCATTTT.

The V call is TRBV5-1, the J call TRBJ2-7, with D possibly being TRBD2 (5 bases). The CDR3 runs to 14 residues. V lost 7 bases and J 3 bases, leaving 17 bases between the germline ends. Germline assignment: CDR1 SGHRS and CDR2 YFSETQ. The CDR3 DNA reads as TGCGCCAGCCAGTCATGGGCCGGGGTCTACGAGCAGTACTTC. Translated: CASQSWAGVYEQYF.

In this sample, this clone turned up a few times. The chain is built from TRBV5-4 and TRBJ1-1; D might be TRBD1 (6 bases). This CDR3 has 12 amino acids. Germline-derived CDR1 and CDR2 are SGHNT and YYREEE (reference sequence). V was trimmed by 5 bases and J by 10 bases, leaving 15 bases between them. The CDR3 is CASRSDTGRAFF. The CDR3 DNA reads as TGTGCCAGCAGATCTGACACAGGGAGAGCTTTCTTT.

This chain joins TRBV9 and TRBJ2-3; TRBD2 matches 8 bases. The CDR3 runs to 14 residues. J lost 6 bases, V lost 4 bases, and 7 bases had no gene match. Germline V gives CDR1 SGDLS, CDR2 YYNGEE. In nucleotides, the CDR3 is TGTGCCAGCAGCAGCGGGGGCTCGGGGGATACGCAGTATTTT. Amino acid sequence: CASSSGGSGDTQYF.

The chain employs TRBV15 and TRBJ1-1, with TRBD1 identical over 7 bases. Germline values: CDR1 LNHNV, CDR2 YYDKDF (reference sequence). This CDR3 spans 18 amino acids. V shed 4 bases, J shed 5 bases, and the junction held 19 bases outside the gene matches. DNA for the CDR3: TGTGCCACCAGCAAACTCCCGGGACAGAGGGCGGGTGGTACTGAAGCTTTCTTT. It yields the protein CATSKLPGQRAGGTEAFF.

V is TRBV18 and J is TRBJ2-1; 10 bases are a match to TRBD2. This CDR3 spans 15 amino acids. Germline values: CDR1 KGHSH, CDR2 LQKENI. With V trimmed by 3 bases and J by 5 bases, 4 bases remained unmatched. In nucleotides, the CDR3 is TGTGCCAGCTCACCCCTAGCGGGGGTAAACAATGAGCAGTTCTTC. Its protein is CASSPLAGVNNEQFF. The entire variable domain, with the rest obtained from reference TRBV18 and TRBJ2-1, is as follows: NAGVMQNPRHLVRRRGQEARLRCSPMKGHSHVYWYRQLPEEGLKFMVYLQKENIIDESGMPKERFSAEFPKEGPSILRIQQVVRGDSAAYFCASSPLAGVNNEQFFGPGTRLTVL.

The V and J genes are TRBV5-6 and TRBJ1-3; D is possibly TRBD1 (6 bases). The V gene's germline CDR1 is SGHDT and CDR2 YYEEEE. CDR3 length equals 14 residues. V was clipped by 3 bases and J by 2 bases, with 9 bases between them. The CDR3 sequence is CASSSTGTGNTIYF. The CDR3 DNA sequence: TGTGCCAGCAGCTCAACAGGGACTGGAAACACCATATATTTT.

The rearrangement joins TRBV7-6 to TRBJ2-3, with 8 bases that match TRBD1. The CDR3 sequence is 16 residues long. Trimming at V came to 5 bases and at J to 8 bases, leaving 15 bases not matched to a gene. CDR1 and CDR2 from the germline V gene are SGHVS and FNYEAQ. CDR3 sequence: CASSPQTGAIRVTQYF. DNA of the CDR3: TGTGCCAGCAGCCCCCAGACAGGGGCCATTCGGGTTACGCAGTATTTT. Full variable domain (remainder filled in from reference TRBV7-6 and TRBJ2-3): GAGVSQSPRYKVTKRGQDVALRCDPISGHVSLYWYRQALGQGPEFLTYFNYEAQQDKSGLPNDRFSAERPEGSISTLTIQRTEQRDSAMYRCASSPQTGAIRVTQYFGPGTRLTVL.

The CDR3 sequence is CASGSGQMREETQYF. CDR3 in DNA: TGTGCTAGTGGTTCGGGACAGATGCGTGAGGAGACCCAGTACTTC. The chain carries TRBV12-5 and TRBJ2-5, with 7 bases aligning to TRBD1. This CDR3 region has 15 residues. The V gene's germline CDR1 is LGHNT and CDR2 FRNRAP. The J segment lost 5 bases and the V segment lost 4 bases, leaving 10 bases of the junction unmatched.

CDR3 sequence: CASRDRGSQGYTF. CDR3 in DNA: TGTGCCAGCAGGGACAGGGGATCGCAAGGCTACACCTTC. V usage is TRBV6-5 and J usage is TRBJ1-2; 9 positions agree with TRBD1. Per germline, CDR1 MNHEY and CDR2 SVGAGI. V dropped 6 bases and J dropped 8; count of bases not matched to a gene: 7. This CDR3 is built from 13 residues.

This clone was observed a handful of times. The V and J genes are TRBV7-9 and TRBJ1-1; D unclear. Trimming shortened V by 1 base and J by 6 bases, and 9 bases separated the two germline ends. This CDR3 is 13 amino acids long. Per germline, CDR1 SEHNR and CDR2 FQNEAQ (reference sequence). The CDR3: CASSLVVMAEAFF. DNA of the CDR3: TGTGCCAGCAGCTTAGTAGTTATGGCTGAAGCTTTCTTT.

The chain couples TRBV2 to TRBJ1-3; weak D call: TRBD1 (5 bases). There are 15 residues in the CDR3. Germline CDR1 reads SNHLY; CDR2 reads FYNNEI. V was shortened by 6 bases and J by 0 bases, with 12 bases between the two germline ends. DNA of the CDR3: TGTGCCAGCAGGGTTGGGAGGGGCTCTGGAAACACCATATATTTT. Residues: CASRVGRGSGNTIYF. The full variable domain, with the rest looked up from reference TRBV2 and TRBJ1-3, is EPEVTQTPSHQVTQMGQEVILRCVPISNHLYFYWYRQILGQKVEFLVSFYNNEISEKSEIFDDQFSVERPDGSNFTLKIRSTKLEDSAMYFCASRVGRGSGNTIYFGEGSWLTVV.

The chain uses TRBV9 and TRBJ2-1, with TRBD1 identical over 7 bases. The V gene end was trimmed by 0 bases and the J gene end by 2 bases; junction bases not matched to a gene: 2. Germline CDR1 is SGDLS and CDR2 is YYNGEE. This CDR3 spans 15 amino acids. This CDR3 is CASSVDRGTYNEQFF. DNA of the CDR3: TGTGCCAGCAGCGTAGACAGGGGTACCTACAATGAGCAGTTCTTC.